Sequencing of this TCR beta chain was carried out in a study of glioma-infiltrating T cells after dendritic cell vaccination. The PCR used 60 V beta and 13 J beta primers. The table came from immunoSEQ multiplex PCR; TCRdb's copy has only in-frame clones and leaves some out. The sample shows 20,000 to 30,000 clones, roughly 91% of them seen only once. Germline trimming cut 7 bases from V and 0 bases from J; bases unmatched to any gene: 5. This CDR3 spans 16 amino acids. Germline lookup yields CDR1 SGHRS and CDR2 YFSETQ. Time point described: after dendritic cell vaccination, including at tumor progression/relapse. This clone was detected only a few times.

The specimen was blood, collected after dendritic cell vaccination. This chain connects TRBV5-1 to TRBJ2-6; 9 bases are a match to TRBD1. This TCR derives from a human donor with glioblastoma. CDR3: CASQTGGLSGANVLTF. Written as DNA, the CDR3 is TGCGCCAGCCAGACAGGGGGGCTCTCTGGGGCCAACGTCCTGACTTTC.